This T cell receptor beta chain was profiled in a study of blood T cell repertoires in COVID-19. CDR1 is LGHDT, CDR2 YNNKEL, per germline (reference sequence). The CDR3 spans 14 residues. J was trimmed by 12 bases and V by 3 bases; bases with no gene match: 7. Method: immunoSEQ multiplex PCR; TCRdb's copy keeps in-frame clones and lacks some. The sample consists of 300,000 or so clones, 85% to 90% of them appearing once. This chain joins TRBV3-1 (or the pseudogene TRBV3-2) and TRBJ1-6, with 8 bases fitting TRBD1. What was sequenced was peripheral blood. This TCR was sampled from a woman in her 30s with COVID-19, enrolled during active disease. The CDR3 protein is CASSHLKQGEPLHF. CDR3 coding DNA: TGTGCCAGCAGCCACCTCAAACAGGGGGAACCCCTCCACTTT.